Sequencing of this TCR beta chain was carried out in a study of blood T cell repertoires in COVID-19. About the study: There were acute and convalescent COVID-19 samples, and they came from the United States, Italy and Spain. T cells, B-cell-depleted T cells, or PBMCs provided the cDNA or gDNA that served as material.

Germline lookup yields CDR1 SGHNT and CDR2 YENEEA. V shed 1 base and J shed 3 bases, with 15 bases lying between them. The CDR3 totals 16 residues. Per the study methods: Amplification of reference gene primers was used by the study to estimate nucleated cell counts. Sequenced by immunoSEQ multiplex PCR; TCRdb stores in-frame clones only, minus some. D and trimming were read from the DNA, whereas the V and J calls and clone size are those reported in that table. Of tens of thousands of clones listed, roughly 90% are singletons. This TCR was recovered from a man aged 50-59 years with acute or convalescent COVID-19. This chain uses TRBV11-3 with TRBJ2-5; D perhaps matches TRBD2 (5 bases). The specimen was peripheral blood. For the CDR3, the DNA is TGTGCCAGCAGCTTAGGGGTGGAGGTAAACAAAGAGACCCAGTACTTC. It specifies CASSLGVEVNKETQYF.